This T cell receptor beta chain was profiled in a study of blood T cell repertoires in COVID-19. In the authors' methods: Amplification from reference gene primers served as the basis for estimated nucleated cell counts. Only in-frame clones appear in the TCRdb table, and some are missing; sequencing was by immunoSEQ multiplex PCR. D and trimming were read from the DNA, whereas the V and J calls and clone size are those reported in that table. The table lists fewer than 50,000 clones, roughly 92% of them singletons, with approximately 0.37% in the top ten. This clone occurred a few times. The Seattle site enrolled patients during active infection and followed them longitudinally. This CDR3 has 12 amino acids. V lost 5 bases and J 6 bases, leaving 11 bases between the germline ends. Per the germline V gene, CDR1 is MDHEN and CDR2 is SYDVKM.

The chain has TRBV28 and TRBJ2-7; D remains ambiguous. The clonotype comes from a man aged 45 to 65 with COVID-19, enrolled during active disease. Sequenced material: peripheral blood. This CDR3 reads CASSPPGSEQYF. The CDR3 DNA reads TGTGCCAGCAGTCCTCCAGGAAGCGAGCAGTACTTC. The full variable domain, its missing parts supplied by reference TRBV28 and TRBJ2-7, is DVKVTQSSRYLVKRTGEKVFLECVQDMDHENMFWYRQDPGLGLRLIYFSYDVKMKEKGDIPEGYSVSREKKERFSLILESASTNQTSMYLCASSPPGSEQYFGPGTRLTVT.